One T cell receptor (beta chain) is described in this entry. This entry comes from a study of T-cell memory formation after mild COVID-19. Across the whole study: There were largely donor-specific TCR clusters.

This CDR3 region has 14 residues. Germline CDR1 MNHEY, CDR2 SVGAGI. The V end lost 5 bases, the J end lost 3 bases, and 13 bases lay between the germline ends. One entry per CDR3 protein, called by TCRdb with MiXCR from the 5' RACE reads. Of a few hundred thousand distinct CDR3 sequences in the sample, 25% to 30% were seen once. The specimen sequenced was PBMCs or a T cell subset sorted from them (not recorded which). The chain combines TRBV6-5 with TRBJ1-1, with D possibly TRBD1 on 6 matching bases. This receptor was identified in an adult woman who had mild COVID-19 (a few samples of this study predate the infection). Cell type and time point are not known. The CDR3 is CASSRQGIYTEAFF. For the CDR3, the DNA is TGTGCCAGCAGTCGGCAGGGGATTTACACTGAAGCTTTCTTT.